This entry describes one TCR beta chain. Per the original methods: Filtering differed because ImmunoSEQ produced junction-only sequences that carried no quality scores. The assay was immunoSEQ multiplex PCR, and TCRdb's table has in-frame clones only and misses some. V, J and clone size derive from that table, while D and trimming were established from the DNA sequence. The repertoire holds more than 2 million clones, almost 96% seen once, with roughly 0.13% in the top ten. The sample comes from a study of shared clonotypes between healthy human individuals. Whole-study context: Donors had three CD4 naive, three CD4 memory, two CD8 naive and one CD8 memory plate apiece.

CDR1 is LNHNV, CDR2 YYDKDF, per germline (reference sequence). The CDR3 has 15 residues. The V gene lost 8 bases and the J gene lost 1 base, with 16 bases spanning the gap. The source is a man aged 18 to 29 in good health. The sequencing sample was made of naive CD4+ T cells sorted from blood. Subset defined: CD45RA+ positively selected. This chain uses TRBV15 with TRBJ2-3, with D unclear. Here the CDR3 reads CATQRGTAGTDTQYF. CDR3 in DNA: TGTGCCACCCAGAGAGGTACGGCGGGCACAGATACGCAGTATTTT.